Presented here are 8 T cell receptor beta chains from one specimen sequenced in a study of T cell changes during pregnancy in multiple sclerosis. Data came from immunoSEQ multiplex PCR; TCRdb stores just in-frame clones and leaves some out. The sample has roughly 69,000 clones; 90% to 95% are singletons. This sample comprised CD4+ T cells from peripheral blood mononuclear cells, obtained in the third trimester of pregnancy. These receptors were obtained from a female donor in good health, enrolled as a control in a pregnancy study.

V is TRBV6-1 and J is TRBJ2-7, with 12 bases that match TRBD1. The CDR3 runs 15 residues. J was trimmed by 3 bases and V by 3 bases; bases with no gene match: 3. CDR1 is MNHNS, CDR2 SASEGT, per germline. The CDR3 here is CASSEGQGAVYEQYF. The CDR3 nucleotides read TGTGCCAGCAGTGAGGGACAGGGGGCGGTCTACGAGCAGTACTTC.

This chain uses TRBV15 with TRBJ2-7, with TRBD2 as a possible D gene (6 bases). The germline V and J ends were trimmed by 7 bases and 3 bases, with 19 bases remaining between them. CDR1 is LNHNV, CDR2 YYDKDF, per germline (reference sequence). The CDR3 consists of 15 residues. The CDR3, as DNA: TGTGCCACCACCGAGGGTGCGGGACGGAGCTACGAGCAGTACTTC. Amino acid sequence: CATTEGAGRSYEQYF.

This clone was detected only once. The chain is built from TRBV9 and TRBJ2-7; 7 nucleotides match TRBD1. The CDR3 covers 14 residues. Trimming removed 3 bases from V and 7 bases from J; junction bases left unmatched: 10. The germline V gene has CDR1 SGDLS and CDR2 YYNGEE. Written as DNA, the CDR3 is TGTGCCAGCAGCGGCCCGGGACAGATGGGGGAGCAGTACTTC. It is translated as CASSGPGQMGEQYF.

This chain uses TRBV12-1 with TRBJ1-2; TRBD1 reflects the table's D call only, with no check against the DNA. TRBV12-1 is listed as a pseudogene. There are 21 residues in the CDR3. In nucleotides, the CDR3 is TGTGCCAGCAGCTTTGAGGCCTTGATGATTTGTACAGGGGTACAGGACTATGGCTACACCTTC. This encodes CASSFEALMICTGVQDYGYTF.

This chain connects TRBV5-4 to TRBJ2-2; 10 bases align to TRBD1. Trimming took 4 bases from V and 7 from J; bases not matched to a gene: 10. Germline V gene sequence: CDR1 SGHNT, CDR2 YYREEE (reference sequence). The CDR3 runs to 16 residues. The CDR3 DNA is TGTGCCAGCAGCACCCGAACGGGACAGGGGTTCGGGGAGCTGTTTTTT. This codes for CASSTRTGQGFGELFF.

The chain links TRBV7-2 to TRBJ2-2; D perhaps matches TRBD1 (6 bases). Germline CDR1 and CDR2: SGHTA and FQGNSA. CDR3 length: 13 amino acids. The ends were cut back, 1 base at V and 8 bases at J, with 8 bases in the middle. The CDR3 protein is CASSLEGQGELFF. For the CDR3, the DNA is TGTGCCAGCAGCTTAGAAGGACAGGGGGAGCTGTTTTTT.

The J gene is TRBJ1-4, the V gene TRBV23-1; no clear D. TRBV23-1 qualifies as an ORF whose function is uncertain. The CDR3 contains 18 residues. Between the trimmed V and J ends, which lost 2 bases and 0 bases, there was a span of 16 bases. The CDR3, as DNA: TGCGCCAGCAGTCAAGGAGGCAAGAGAACGGCAACTAATGAAAAACTGTTTTTT. It translates to CASSQGGKRTATNEKLFF.

This chain connects TRBV19 to TRBJ2-3; TRBD1 is a possible D gene (5 bases). Trimming left V 5 bases short and J 6 bases short, with 9 bases between. This CDR3 has 12 residues. Germline CDR1 reads LNHDA; CDR2 reads SQIVND (reference sequence). Here the CDR3 DNA reads TGTGCCAGTAGTTCCAGGGTGGATACGCAGTATTTT. This codes for CASSSRVDTQYF.